This record covers a single TCR beta chain. Its antigen is currently unknown. The primer mix had 60 Vbeta and 13 Jbeta primers. Some clones are missing from TCRdb's copy, which holds only in-frame ones; the method was immunoSEQ multiplex PCR. Among around 140,000 clones listed, around 80% were seen once. The data were obtained in a study of cytomegalovirus exposure and HLA in healthy donors. Whole-study findings and limits: TCR beta sequences reportedly predicted most subjects' HLA-A and HLA-B alleles accurately. Later on, an analysis found that several of the most significant clusters appeared to be linked to common viral pathogens, which included parvovirus B19. It was in a later analysis that TCR association rates were seen to vary by HLA locus, highest for DRB1 and lowest for HLA-C.

The junction had 6 bases not matched to a gene; V was cut back by 5 bases and J by 1 base. The germline V gene has CDR1 PRHDT and CDR2 FYEKMQ (reference sequence). This CDR3 is built from 16 residues. The chain couples TRBV13 to TRBJ1-1, with TRBD1 matching over 11 bases. The sample was PBMCs. This TCR came from a woman aged 40 to 50 in good health and CMV-seronegative. CDR3 sequence: CASSPYGTGGNTEAFF. The CDR3 nucleotides are TGTGCCAGCAGCCCCTATGGGACAGGGGGGAACACTGAAGCTTTCTTT.